The 22 T cell receptor beta chains reported below all come from one sample, sequenced in a study of shared clonotypes between healthy human individuals. Method: immunoSEQ multiplex PCR; TCRdb's copy keeps in-frame clones and lacks some. The sample consists of some 2,500,000 clones, around 90% of them appearing once. Sequencing was carried out using naive CD4+ T cells from PBMCs. Subset indicated: CD45RA+ positively selected. All receptors come from a man between 18 and 29 years old in good health. Some clones in this sample may be carry-over from other donors' samples.

About this clone itself: Other DNA sequences in this sample translate to the same CDR3. V usage is TRBV5-1 and J usage is TRBJ2-5; no clear D. CDR3 length: 12 residues. CDR1 and CDR2 from the germline V gene are SGHRS and YFSETQ. Trimming pared 0 bases from V and 5 bases from J, leaving 5 bases between. The CDR3 nucleotides read TGCGCCAGCAGCTTGGGATCTGAGACCCAGTACTTC. Translated, it gives CASSLGSETQYF. Using reference TRBV5-1 and TRBJ2-5 for the parts outside the CDR3, the full variable domain is KAGVTQTPRYLIKTRGQQVTLSCSPISGHRSVSWYQQTPGQGLQFLFEYFSETQRNKGNFPGRFSGRQFSNSRSEMNVSTLELGDSALYLCASSLGSETQYFGPGTRLLVL.

This clone appeared a single time. This chain links TRBV5-1 with TRBJ1-4; 7 bases agree with TRBD1. The germline V gene has CDR1 SGHRS and CDR2 YFSETQ. This CDR3 region has 14 residues. The trim removed 3 bases at V and 4 bases at J, leaving 3 bases unmatched. The CDR3 DNA reads as TGCGCCAGCAGCTCGACAGGGAATAATGAAAAACTGTTTTTT. As protein: CASSSTGNNEKLFF. Full variable domain (remainder filled in from reference TRBV5-1 and TRBJ1-4): KAGVTQTPRYLIKTRGQQVTLSCSPISGHRSVSWYQQTPGQGLQFLFEYFSETQRNKGNFPGRFSGRQFSNSRSEMNVSTLELGDSALYLCASSSTGNNEKLFFGSGTQLSVL.

Comment on this clone: Other DNA sequences in this sample translate to the same CDR3. This sequence joins TRBV27 and TRBJ1-1, with TRBD1 matching 7 bases. The CDR3 contains 15 residues. The J segment lost 0 bases and the V segment lost 0 bases, leaving 1 base of the junction unmatched. Germline CDR1 is MNHEY and CDR2 is SMNVEV (reference sequence). The CDR3 protein is CASSLSGTVNTEAFF. The CDR3 DNA is TGTGCCAGCAGTTTATCAGGGACAGTGAACACTGAAGCTTTCTTT.

V gene TRBV2 combines with J gene TRBJ2-2, with TRBD2 identical over 12 bases. V lost 6 bases to trimming and J lost 2 bases; unmatched junction nucleotides: 4. CDR3 length: 16 residues. CDR1 and CDR2 (germline): SNHLY, FYNNEI. The CDR3 loop is CASRRTSGINTGELFF. The CDR3 DNA follows: TGTGCCAGCAGAAGGACTAGCGGGATAAACACCGGGGAGCTGTTTTTT.

V gene TRBV6-5 combines with J gene TRBJ2-7; tentatively, D is TRBD1 (6 bases). CDR3 length: 12 residues. Trimming pared 6 bases from V and 2 bases from J, leaving 8 bases between. Germline V gene data show CDR1 as MNHEY and CDR2 as SVGAGI. CDR3 amino acids: CASRTGTYEQYF. CDR3 in DNA: TGTGCCAGCAGGACAGGCACCTACGAGCAGTACTTC.

A note on this clone: Other DNA variants within this sample encode the same CDR3. The chain uses TRBV18 and TRBJ1-5; 9 nucleotides align to TRBD1. Germline CDR1 KGHSH, CDR2 LQKENI. Trimming removed 3 bases from V and 5 bases from J; junction bases left unmatched: 2. The length of the CDR3 is 14 residues. DNA of the CDR3: TGTGCCAGCTCACCCAGACAGGGGGATCAGCCCCAGCATTTT. It is translated as CASSPRQGDQPQHF. Complete variable domain (other parts from reference TRBV18 and TRBJ1-5): NAGVMQNPRHLVRRRGQEARLRCSPMKGHSHVYWYRQLPEEGLKFMVYLQKENIIDESGMPKERFSAEFPKEGPSILRIQQVVRGDSAAYFCASSPRQGDQPQHFGDGTRLSIL.

The chain recombines TRBV10-3 with TRBJ1-2; tentative D call: TRBD1 (6 bases). The V gene's germline CDR1 is ENHRY and CDR2 SYGVKD. This CDR3 region has 15 residues. Trimming took 3 bases from V and 2 from J, leaving 13 bases between them. CDR3 residues: CAISDLQQGNYGYTF. CDR3 sequence (DNA): TGTGCCATCAGTGATTTACAACAGGGAAACTATGGCTACACCTTC.

The chain links TRBV7-2 to TRBJ2-5; TRBD1 aligns across 9 bases. This CDR3 region has 13 residues. Germline lookup yields CDR1 SGHTA and CDR2 FQGNSA. V shed 8 bases and J 1 base; nucleotides not matched to a gene: 2. CDR3 bases: TGTGCCAGCGGGACAGGGACCCAAGAGACCCAGTACTTC. It yields the protein CASGTGTQETQYF. Using reference TRBV7-2 and TRBJ2-5 for the parts outside the CDR3, the full variable domain is GAGVSQSPSNKVTEKGKDVELRCDPISGHTALYWYRQSLGQGLEFLIYFQGNSAPDKSGLPSDRFSAERTGGSVSTLTIQRTQQEDSAVYLCASGTGTQETQYFGPGTRLLVL.

The CDR3 DNA follows: TGTGCCATCAGGGGGACAGGGGGAGCCACTGAAGCTTTCTTT. Translated, it gives CAIRGTGGATEAFF. The rearrangement joins TRBV10-3 to TRBJ1-1; 11 positions agree with TRBD1. The germline CDR1 and CDR2 sequences are ENHRY and SYGVKD. The CDR3 runs 14 residues. Trimming removed 6 bases from V and 4 bases from J; junction bases left unmatched: 4.

J is TRBJ2-6 and V is TRBV14; D unclear. The V end lost 3 bases, the J end lost 2 bases, and 5 bases lay between the germline ends. This CDR3 has 14 residues. Germline CDR1 SGHDN, CDR2 FVKESK. The CDR3 is CASSHTAGANVLTF. In DNA, the CDR3 is TGTGCCAGCAGCCATACAGCTGGGGCCAACGTCCTGACTTTC.

V gene TRBV5-8 combines with J gene TRBJ2-7; D unresolved. There are 16 residues in the CDR3. V lost 0 bases, J lost 2 bases, and 15 bases lay in between. The germline gives CDR1 SGHTS, CDR2 YDEGEE. CDR3 residues: CASSLAGPPVPYEQYF. The DNA of the CDR3 is TGTGCCAGCAGCTTGGCCGGACCCCCGGTACCCTACGAGCAGTACTTC.

V usage is TRBV7-9 and J usage is TRBJ1-1, with a possible D match to TRBD1 (5 bases). The germline V gene has CDR1 SEHNR and CDR2 FQNEAQ (reference sequence). With 6 bases removed from V and 5 bases from J, the gap between germline ends came to 28 bases. The length of the CDR3 is 18 residues. The CDR3 DNA reads as TGTGCCAGCAGATCACGCAGGGCCCCGGGTTCGGGCGAGACTGAAGCTTTCTTT. Protein sequence: CASRSRRAPGSGETEAFF. The entire variable domain, with the rest obtained from reference TRBV7-9 and TRBJ1-1, is as follows: DTGVSQNPRHKITKRGQNVTFRCDPISEHNRLYWYRQTLGQGPEFLTYFQNEAQLEKSRLLSDRFSAERPKGSFSTLEIQRTEQGDSAMYLCASRSRRAPGSGETEAFFGQGTRLTVV.

This clone has a single count. V and J are TRBV4-1 and TRBJ2-2; 7 bases match TRBD1. The CDR3 totals 17 residues. Germline V gene data show CDR1 as MGHRA and CDR2 as YSYEKL. With V trimmed by 4 bases and J by 0 bases, 8 bases remained unmatched. The CDR3 is CASSPQRQGSNTGELFF. Written as DNA, the CDR3 is TGCGCCAGCAGCCCGCAAAGACAGGGCTCGAACACCGGGGAGCTGTTTTTT.

Written as DNA, the CDR3 is TGTGCCAGCAGTGAAAGGTCTAGCGGGAAATCCTACAATGAGCAGTTCTTC. Residues: CASSERSSGKSYNEQFF. The rearrangement links TRBV2 to TRBJ2-1, with 9 bases lining up with TRBD2. With 2 bases clipped from V and 1 base from J, the junction kept 6 bases outside the gene matches. This CDR3 is built from 17 residues. Germline lookup yields CDR1 SNHLY and CDR2 FYNNEI.

The chain combines TRBV14 with TRBJ2-7; 9 bases agree with TRBD2. The CDR3 contains 15 residues. In germline, CDR1 is SGHDN, CDR2 FVKESK. V trimming: 3 bases; J trimming: 3 bases; junction bases outside the gene matches: 6. The CDR3 loop reads CASSHSSGRGYEQYF. The CDR3 bases are TGTGCCAGCAGCCATAGTAGCGGGAGAGGCTACGAGCAGTACTTC.

The genes are TRBV7-2 and TRBJ2-6, with 7 bases aligning to TRBD1. Germline V gene sequence: CDR1 SGHTA, CDR2 FQGNSA. The CDR3 spans 18 residues. V lost 5 bases, J lost 0 bases, and 10 bases stayed unmatched. The CDR3 coding sequence is TGTGCCAGCAGCCTCGACAGGGCCCATTACTCTGGGGCCAACGTCCTGACTTTC. Translating gives CASSLDRAHYSGANVLTF.

This rearrangement joins TRBV7-3 to TRBJ2-7, with no clear D. V was cut by 5 bases and J by 1 base, with 15 bases left in between. The germline gives CDR1 SGHTA, CDR2 FQGTGA. The CDR3 loop spans 15 amino acids. This chain's CDR3 is CASSDPPLGSYEQYF. In DNA form, the CDR3 reads TGTGCCAGCAGCGACCCACCCCTGGGGTCCTACGAGCAGTACTTC.

J is TRBJ1-5 and V is TRBV10-2; D gene ambiguous. Germline V gene sequence: CDR1 WSHSY, CDR2 SAAADI. Trimming took off 8 bases at V and 5 bases at J, with 13 bases between the two ends. The CDR3 sequence is 13 residues long. CDR3 DNA sequence: TGCGCCAGCGGTCTCTCTCAGGATCAGCCCCAGCATTTT. It yields the protein CASGLSQDQPQHF.

This clone was observed a single time. CDR3 sequence: CAISGTSGRDEQFF. CDR3 bases: TGTGCCATCAGCGGGACTAGCGGGAGGGATGAGCAGTTCTTC. The chain employs TRBV10-3 and TRBJ2-1; 16 bases agree with TRBD2. With V trimmed by 6 bases and J by 8 bases, 1 base remained unmatched. Germline CDR1 ENHRY, CDR2 SYGVKD. The CDR3 has 14 amino acids.

The gene calls are TRBV28 and TRBJ2-7, with TRBD2 matching over 8 bases. Germline CDR1 MDHEN, CDR2 SYDVKM. With 7 bases clipped from V and 9 bases from J, the junction kept 8 bases outside the gene matches. CDR3 length: 12 amino acids. This CDR3 is CASNRAGVWQYF. The CDR3 coding sequence is TGTGCCAGCAATCGAGCGGGAGTTTGGCAGTACTTC. Together with reference TRBV28 and TRBJ2-7, the CDR3 gives the full variable domain: DVKVTQSSRYLVKRTGEKVFLECVQDMDHENMFWYRQDPGLGLRLIYFSYDVKMKEKGDIPEGYSVSREKKERFSLILESASTNQTSMYLCASNRAGVWQYFGPGTRLTVT.

The rearrangement links TRBV5-1 to TRBJ2-7, with 12 bases aligning to TRBD2. Germline V gene sequence: CDR1 SGHRS, CDR2 YFSETQ. V gave up 1 base and J gave up 4 bases; unmatched junction bases: 18. The CDR3 loop spans 20 amino acids. CDR3 sequence reads: CASSLFVGVAKTSGRYEQYF. CDR3 nucleotides: TGCGCCAGCAGCTTGTTCGTGGGGGTTGCGAAGACTAGCGGGAGATACGAGCAGTACTTC.

The chain is built from TRBV7-3 and TRBJ2-2, with unresolved D. Trimming removed 5 bases at V and 0 bases at J, with 7 bases between. Looked up from germline, CDR1 is SGHTA and CDR2 is FQGTGA. The CDR3 consists of 14 residues. The CDR3 nucleotides read TGTGCCAGCAGCATTGGGCCGAACACCGGGGAGCTGTTTTTT. It is translated as CASSIGPNTGELFF.